The entry that follows covers one T cell receptor beta chain sequence. This clone's antigen is unknown. Per-nucleotide qualities are absent, and no much larger clonotype sits a single base away. Thawed PBMCs were FACS-sorted into unstimulated Tregs (CD4+CD25+CD127-), CD4+ non-Tregs (CD4+CD25-), CD4 cells and CD8 cells. Blood from healthy controls was obtained either as purchased buffy coats or from healthy volunteers. Healthy control blood was separated into PBMCs by Ficoll density gradient and cryopreserved, and patient PBMCs were collected both before and after transplant. The entry originates in a study of Tregs in tolerant kidney transplant recipients (dated by TCRdb to 2018 to 2020). About the investigation overall: The study applied TCRbeta sequencing to find donor-specific regulatory T cells before combined kidney and bone marrow transplantation and then followed those same cells after transplant. In a few healthy controls, several methods of expanding Tregs specific for an allogeneic donor were compared by TCRbeta repertoire sequencing.

Genomic DNA was extracted from sorted cells with the QIAGEN DNeasy Blood and Tissue Kit for TCRbeta CDR3 sequencing. High-throughput TCRbeta CDR3 sequencing, which included PCR amplification with bias correction and internal controls, was done commercially through immunoSEQ. Turning to the authors' computational methods: A unique productive TCRbeta sequence was defined by the CDR3 nucleotide sequence when primers matched, and otherwise by the CDR3 amino acid sequence together with the Vbeta and Jbeta genes. To correct sorting error, sequences shared between sorted populations at a frequency ratio of 2:1 or less were removed; the rest were assigned to the higher population. A sequence counted as donor-reactive if, in CFSE-low cells, the sequence had a frequency of at least 0.01% and was expanded at least 5-fold compared with unstimulated cells. Jensen-Shannon divergence, calculated on the top 100 TCRbeta sequences ranked by frequency, was used to quantify repertoire divergence. For samples with multiple sequencing runs, sorting error was corrected in each run separately before the runs were combined. The immuneACCESS repertoire file appears here via TCRdb, limited to in-frame rearrangements. These files lack a portion of the clones; in checked studies, under half of the deficit traces to unresolved V genes, and the cause of the others is not known. V, J and clone size reflect that table, while D and trimming were determined from the DNA. Recorded for this sample are roughly 250,000 clones; around 82% of them occurred a single time. The ten largest clones represent about 0.58% of the sample.

V is cut back by 4 bases and J by 7 bases, with 7 bases in the junction unmatched. The CDR3 sequence holds 15 residues, the cysteine and phenylalanine included. Only the CDR3 region is kept as DNA, spanning 45 bases read in frame from base 1. Via the germline V gene, CDR1 is MGHDK and CDR2 SYGVNS. What the authors observed across the whole study: The study was constrained by small patient numbers, and validation of the findings is required in larger populations and under other immunosuppression protocols. Expanding Tregs with activated donor B cells appeared to identify the most biologically relevant and donor-specific TCRbeta repertoire. Although technical replication error seemed to be minimal, the question of biological reproducibility was not addressed directly.

This sequence uses TRBV25-1 and TRBJ1-6; 7 junctional bases match TRBD1. Sequencing input: CD4+ T cells from blood. This clonotype was sampled from a human donor in good health. The sequenced DNA is TGTGCCAGCAGTGCACCTACAGGGGAGAATTCACCCCTCCACTTT. The translation is CASSAPTGENSPLHF.